These 4 T cell receptor beta chains were all obtained from the same sample, sequenced in a study of shared clonotypes between healthy human individuals. The data were produced by immunoSEQ multiplex PCR, yet TCRdb's version contains in-frame clones alone and is incomplete. The table records about 2.4 million clones, approximately 90% of them present only once. Input material: naive CD4+ T cells sorted from blood. Subset in this sample: CD45RA+ positively selected. The receptor set was obtained from a man aged 18 to 30 in good health.

J is TRBJ1-1 and V is TRBV19, with unresolved D. Germline V gene sequence: CDR1 LNHDA, CDR2 SQIVND (reference sequence). V was pared by 7 bases and J by 1 base, with 4 bases between. This CDR3 contains 11 residues. The CDR3: CASNQNTEAFF. The CDR3 DNA sequence: TGTGCCAGTAACCAGAACACTGAAGCTTTCTTT.

Points on this clone: Other DNA sequences in the same sample also yield this CDR3. The rearrangement joins TRBV7-2 to TRBJ2-7; 9 bases agree with TRBD1. Trimming took 3 bases from V and 4 from J; bases not matched to a gene: 4. The CDR3 totals 14 residues. Germline assignment: CDR1 SGHTA and CDR2 FQGNSA. CDR3 coding DNA: TGTGCCAGCAGCTTGGGACAGGGTGGGTACGAGCAGTACTTC. Translation: CASSLGQGGYEQYF.

The gene calls are TRBV7-9 and TRBJ2-5; D tentatively reads TRBD1 or TRBD2 (5 bases each). Germline CDR1 reads SEHNR; CDR2 reads FQNEAQ (reference sequence). The CDR3 totals 13 residues. Trimming took off 9 bases at V and 5 bases at J, with 16 bases between the two ends. The CDR3 sequence: CASFRDQWETQYF. CDR3 nucleotides: TGTGCCAGTTTTCGGGACCAGTGGGAGACCCAGTACTTC.

The chain links TRBV15 to TRBJ2-1; no clear D gene. V lost 0 bases and J 4 bases, leaving 4 bases between the germline ends. The CDR3 covers 13 residues. CDR1 and CDR2 (germline): LNHNV, YYDKDF (reference sequence). The CDR3 nucleotides read TGTGCCACCAGCAGAGATGGGTACAATGAGCAGTTCTTC. Protein product: CATSRDGYNEQFF.